These 19 T cell receptor beta chains came from one sample sequenced in a study of blood T cell repertoires in COVID-19. Produced via immunoSEQ multiplex PCR; TCRdb's table is partial and in-frame only. The sample lists approximately 430,000 clones; 86% were seen once. Specimen: peripheral blood. The receptor source for this set is a woman between 25 and 40 years old with active or convalescent COVID-19.

This rearrangement joins TRBV10-3 to TRBJ1-2; D is possibly TRBD1 (5 bases). The CDR3 totals 13 residues. V gave up 8 bases and J gave up 3 bases, with 13 bases separating them. Germline lookup yields CDR1 ENHRY and CDR2 SYGVKD. In nucleotides, the CDR3 is TGTGCCATCGGAGGGGCGCGCGACTATGGCTACACCTTC. It is translated as CAIGGARDYGYTF.

The gene calls are TRBV10-3 and TRBJ2-2; TRBD1 matches at 9 bases. The CDR3 covers 15 residues. Germline-derived CDR1 and CDR2 are ENHRY and SYGVKD. V shed 6 bases and J 1 base; nucleotides not matched to a gene: 3. CDR3 nucleotides: TGTGCCATCAGCCTGGGACAGGGGAACACCGGGGAGCTGTTTTTT. Amino acids: CAISLGQGNTGELFF.

The rearrangement joins TRBV19 to TRBJ2-3, with D possibly being TRBD1 (7 bases). The CDR3 covers 14 residues. The ends were cut back, 4 bases at V and 4 bases at J, with 12 bases in the middle. Germline lookup yields CDR1 LNHDA and CDR2 SQIVND (reference sequence). The CDR3 loop reads CASSTGGGADTQYF. DNA of the CDR3: TGTGCCAGTAGTACTGGAGGGGGCGCAGATACGCAGTATTTT.

The chain combines TRBV5-8 with TRBJ1-1, with 7 bases aligning to TRBD1. Losses at the gene ends were 2 bases for V and 1 base for J; bases not matched to a gene: 2. The CDR3 covers 14 residues. Germline V gene sequence: CDR1 SGHTS, CDR2 YDEGEE. CDR3 coding DNA: TGTGCCAGCAGCTTAGACAGGGAGAACACTGAAGCTTTCTTT. Translated, it gives CASSLDRENTEAFF. Looking up the rest from reference TRBV5-8 and TRBJ1-1 gives the full variable domain: EAGVTQSPTHLIKTRGQQATLRCSPISGHTSVYWYQQALGLGLQFLLWYDEGEERNRGNFPPRFSGRQFPNYSSELNVNALELEDSALYLCASSLDRENTEAFFGQGTRLTVV.

J is TRBJ2-5 and V is TRBV9; D is unclear. The CDR3 totals 13 residues. CDR1 and CDR2 from the germline V gene are SGDLS and YYNGEE. Trimming removed 0 bases at V and 0 bases at J, with 3 bases between. CDR3 coding DNA: TGTGCCAGCAGCGTAGATAACCAAGAGACCCAGTACTTC. It is translated as CASSVDNQETQYF.

The CDR3 protein is CASSIAPGPAAYGYTF. Here the CDR3 DNA reads TGTGCCAGTAGTATCGCGCCAGGGCCCGCAGCCTATGGCTACACCTTC. The chain has TRBV19 and TRBJ1-2, with D possibly matching TRBD1 (5 bases). Trimming shortened V by 3 bases and J by 4 bases, and 18 bases separated the two germline ends. Germline V gives CDR1 LNHDA, CDR2 SQIVND (reference sequence). CDR3 size: 16 residues.

The chain recombines TRBV5-6 with TRBJ1-2; D is ambiguous. The V and J ends lost 4 bases and 8 bases respectively, with 9 bases between them. CDR1 is SGHDT and CDR2 is YYEEEE in the germline V gene. The CDR3 loop spans 11 amino acids. This CDR3 is CASSEAAGYTF. The CDR3 region has the DNA TGTGCCAGCAGCGAAGCTGCCGGCTACACCTTC.

V and J are TRBV6-1 and TRBJ2-3; 7 positions agree with TRBD1. This CDR3 contains 17 residues. In germline, CDR1 is MNHNS, CDR2 SASEGT. The V segment lost 2 bases and the J segment 5 bases; nucleotides outside the gene matches: 13. This CDR3 reads CASSERDSPPLGDTQYF. CDR3 in DNA: TGTGCCAGCAGTGAACGGGACAGTCCACCTTTGGGAGATACGCAGTATTTT.

The V gene is TRBV3-1 (or the pseudogene TRBV3-2), the J gene TRBJ1-1; 7 bases align to TRBD1. This CDR3 has 15 residues. Per the germline V gene, CDR1 is LGHDT and CDR2 is YNNKEL (reference sequence). After removal of 3 bases from V and 5 bases from J, the junction contained 9 bases not matched to a gene. The CDR3 DNA reads as TGTGCCAGCAGCCAGGTGCCGCAGGGGGTAACTGAAGCTTTCTTT. Its translation: CASSQVPQGVTEAFF.

The CDR3 sequence is CASSFSVDRGETQYF. CDR3 nucleotide sequence: TGTGCCAGTAGTTTCTCAGTGGACAGAGGGGAGACCCAGTACTTC. The genes are TRBV19 and TRBJ2-5, with D perhaps TRBD1 (6 bases). Per the germline V gene, CDR1 is LNHDA and CDR2 is SQIVND (reference sequence). The CDR3 sequence is 15 residues long. Trimming left V 5 bases short and J 5 bases short, with 18 bases between.

This sequence joins TRBV30 and TRBJ1-5; TRBD1 matches 9 bases. Trimming at V came to 0 bases and at J to 7 bases, leaving 4 bases not matched to a gene. Germline V gene sequence: CDR1 GTSNPN, CDR2 SVGIG (reference sequence). This CDR3 has 14 amino acids. The CDR3 region has the DNA TGTGCCTGGAGTGTACAGGGGGCCCGCCAGCCCCAGCATTTT. It codes for CAWSVQGARQPQHF.

The sample holds a few counts of this clone. The chain couples TRBV9 to TRBJ2-3; TRBD2 matches at 9 bases. Germline CDR1 is SGDLS and CDR2 is YYNGEE. With V trimmed by 1 base and J by 1 base, 7 bases remained unmatched. CDR3 size: 17 residues. In DNA form, the CDR3 reads TGTGCCAGCAGCGTAAGCGGGGGGATGGCTGGCACAGATACGCAGTATTTT. It translates to CASSVSGGMAGTDTQYF.

This clone was detected once. The rearrangement uses TRBV10-3 and TRBJ1-1; D remains unclear. Germline CDR1 ENHRY, CDR2 SYGVKD. The CDR3 totals 16 residues. V dropped 6 bases and J dropped 1 base, with 18 bases sitting between them. CDR3 amino acids: CAISSGLRASNTEAFF. The CDR3 nucleotides read TGTGCCATCAGCAGTGGACTCCGGGCCTCGAACACTGAAGCTTTCTTT.

The J gene is TRBJ1-1, the V gene TRBV6-5; possible D gene TRBD1, 6 bases. Trimming pared 5 bases from V and 5 bases from J, leaving 15 bases between. The CDR3 runs 14 residues. Looked up from germline, CDR1 is MNHEY and CDR2 is SVGAGI. CDR3 bases: TGTGCCAGCAGTCCTCACGGGGGGCTTACTGAAGCTTTCTTT. Amino acids: CASSPHGGLTEAFF.

The V and J genes are TRBV7-9 and TRBJ1-6; D is ambiguous. This CDR3 is built from 14 residues. Germline assignment: CDR1 SEHNR and CDR2 FQNEAQ (reference sequence). The V end lost 3 bases, the J end lost 4 bases, and 7 bases lay between the germline ends. The CDR3 region has the DNA TGTGCCAGCAGCTTTGAACAGTATAATTCACCCCTCCACTTT. This codes for CASSFEQYNSPLHF.

This chain uses TRBV3-1 (or the pseudogene TRBV3-2) with TRBJ2-3; TRBD2 aligns across 7 bases. Germline V lookup: CDR1 LGHDT, CDR2 YNNKEL (reference sequence). This CDR3 is built from 17 residues. Germline trimming cut 3 bases from V and 0 bases from J; bases unmatched to any gene: 9. CDR3 region: CASSQLLGGTSTDTQYF. The CDR3, as DNA: TGTGCCAGCAGCCAGCTGCTCGGGGGGACTAGCACAGATACGCAGTATTTT.

The V call is TRBV10-3, the J call TRBJ1-3, with TRBD1 matching over 8 bases. The germline CDR1 and CDR2 sequences are ENHRY and SYGVKD. The CDR3 contains 13 residues. V dropped 5 bases and J dropped 6; count of bases not matched to a gene: 3. The CDR3: CAISTGGENTIYF. CDR3 DNA: TGTGCCATCAGTACAGGGGGGGAAAACACCATATATTTT.

This rearrangement joins TRBV10-3 to TRBJ2-7; D possibly corresponds to TRBD2 (6 bases). The V end lost 10 bases, the J end lost 2 bases, and 18 bases lay between the germline ends. The CDR3 covers 14 residues. Germline V CDR1 and CDR2: ENHRY, SYGVKD. CDR3: CASKSGTGAYEQYF. The CDR3 DNA reads as TGTGCCAGTAAATCCGGGACGGGAGCCTACGAGCAGTACTTC.

V gene TRBV6-1 combines with J gene TRBJ1-1; 7 bases fit TRBD1. Germline CDR1 and CDR2: MNHNS and SASEGT. The V segment lost 2 bases and the J segment 5 bases; nucleotides outside the gene matches: 8. This CDR3 has 15 amino acids. CDR3 coding DNA: TGTGCCAGCAGTGAAATGGGACAGATTAGTACTGAAGCTTTCTTT. This sequence encodes CASSEMGQISTEAFF.